Listed below are T cell receptor beta chains from one sample, sequenced in a study of regulatory T cells in long-lasting Graves disease. TCRdb redid the calling of the multiplex PCR reads with MiXCR, one entry per CDR3 protein. This sample has 400,000 to 500,000 distinct CDR3 sequences, with over 15% found just once. The same sample was also used in a study of T cells in Graves' hyperthyroidism and ophthalmopathy.

The source was peripheral blood mononuclear cells (PBMCs), collected at new diagnosis, from a patient treated with antithyroid drugs. These receptors all stem from a woman younger than 35 with Graves disease. Both conserved end residues are trimmed from each CDR3. A D gene is named only where the DNA matches it firmly.

TRBV20-1	TRBJ2-5	NA	SAGRRARRGYQETQY
TRBV10-3	TRBJ2-1	TRBD1	ALQGADGYEQF
TRBV7-8	TRBJ1-2	NA	ASSPGEAYGYT
TRBV5-1	TRBJ1-6	NA	ASSLESSYNSPLH
TRBV3-1	TRBJ2-7	TRBD2	ASSQDVSGIIREQY
TRBV29-1	TRBJ1-1	TRBD1	SVGTGQSGAF
TRBV4-1	TRBJ2-7	NA	ASSQVSTSSYEQY
TRBV15	TRBJ2-2	NA	ATSRDRLPTGELF
TRBV6-1	TRBJ2-3	NA	ASSTVANQDTQY
TRBV18	TRBJ1-5	TRBD1	ASSLTGEAGQPQH
TRBV20-1	TRBJ2-1	NA	SPMARTQNYNEQF
TRBV29-1	TRBJ1-1	NA	SVGNLGIMNTEAF
TRBV5-1	TRBJ2-7	NA	ASSLDLEQY
TRBV24-1	TRBJ2-1	TRBD1	ATSDLSPKTGFNEQF
TRBV5-6	TRBJ2-7	NA	ASSLYNSYEQY
TRBV28	TRBJ2-1	TRBD1	ASIFGTGSTNEQF
TRBV7-8	TRBJ2-5	TRBD1	ASSRTGVRGQETQY
TRBV2	TRBJ1-5	NA	ASSESLIGNQPQH
TRBV12-3/TRBV12-4	TRBJ1-5	NA	ASSQVMGGHQPQH
TRBV28	TRBJ1-5	NA	ASSFAAGVGSQPQH
TRBV6-2/TRBV6-3	TRBJ1-5	TRBD1	ASSNRDRGVPQH
TRBV28	TRBJ1-5	NA	ASSLGMGSNQPQH
TRBV28	TRBJ2-2	NA	ASGAGVGELF
TRBV7-2	TRBJ2-2	NA	ASSPSSGELF
TRBV6-1	TRBJ2-7	NA	ASSHPPYEQY
TRBV20-1	TRBJ2-1	TRBD2	SARAPGLADHNEQF
TRBV7-2	TRBJ2-3	NA	ASSLFRDTQY
TRBV29-1	TRBJ2-1	TRBD2	SVELAGGKSSYNEQF
TRBV15	TRBJ2-7	NA	ATSRDRHRESYEQY
TRBV19	TRBJ2-5	TRBD2	ASSRREGEETQY
TRBV6-5	TRBJ2-7	TRBD1	ASSYFTGQGSYEQY
TRBV5-4	TRBJ2-7	NA	ASSLGPKIYEQY
TRBV19	TRBJ2-7	NA	ASSPLDTLYEQY
TRBV6-1	TRBJ2-1	TRBD2	ASSEVAGGYNEQF
TRBV12-3/TRBV12-4	TRBJ2-1	NA	ASSLVGSYNEQF
TRBV24-1	TRBJ1-1	TRBD1	ATSDGGQGWNTEAF
TRBV6-1	TRBJ2-7	NA	ASTRPDRRIYEQY
TRBV7-8	TRBJ2-5	TRBD1	ASSSPGGRSETQY
TRBV6-1	TRBJ1-1	TRBD1	ASSPRTGGSVGF
TRBV7-9	TRBJ1-4	NA	ASSLVQGGEKLF